In its sample, the clone carrying this TCR beta chain was seen once. Its target is unknown. This was the immunoSEQ v3.0 assay at survey level. The data were produced by immunoSEQ multiplex PCR, yet TCRdb's version contains in-frame clones alone and is incomplete. The sample has around 28,000 clones, 85% to 90% seen once. The data are from a study of long-term antiretroviral therapy in people with HIV. The study, taken as a whole, reports: Controls had broader CDR3 length ranges than HIV repertoires did. ART preceded a rise in diversity that nonetheless stayed lower than in transplant donor controls. Specimen acquisition occurred between about 2003 and 2017, potentially under older ART regimens.

CDR1 and CDR2 (germline): MNHNY, SVGAGI (reference sequence). This CDR3 is 15 amino acids long. V lost 6 bases, J lost 3 bases, and 9 bases stayed unmatched. This rearrangement joins TRBV6-6 to TRBJ1-1; TRBD1 matches at 8 bases. The source was unsorted PBMCs, collected 0.8 years after starting antiretroviral therapy. This sequence was found in a young woman with HIV. The CDR3 region is CASRPTDRGYTEAFF. The CDR3 DNA is TGTGCCAGCAGACCGACCGACAGGGGTTACACTGAAGCTTTCTTT.